What follows is one T cell receptor (beta chain) and its context. These data are taken from a study of blood T cell repertoires in COVID-19. In the study overall: The United States, Italy and Spain supplied acute and convalescent COVID-19 samples. Sources were T cells, B-cell-depleted T cells, or PBMCs; the material itself was cDNA or gDNA.

Per the original methods: Estimation of nucleated cell counts relied on the amplification of reference gene primers. The repertoire was sequenced with immunoSEQ multiplex PCR; TCRdb's copy has only in-frame clones and lacks some. V and J calls and clone size come straight from that table; D and trimming were deduced from the DNA. The sample yields over 9,500 clones, around three quarters seen once. J lost 7 bases, V lost 6 bases, and 9 bases had no gene match. Germline loops: CDR1 SNHLY, CDR2 FYNNEI. The CDR3 totals 15 residues. The chain carries TRBV2 and TRBJ1-6, with 7 bases lining up with TRBD1. Sample: peripheral blood. The TCR sequence derives from a human donor in a cohort sampled during active COVID-19. The CDR3 nucleotides are TGTGCCAGCAGGCTGACAGGGTCGGCAAATTCACCCCTCCACTTT. Its translation: CASRLTGSANSPLHF.